This section outlines one T cell receptor beta chain sequence together with its context. What it recognizes is unknown. Only in-frame clones appear in the TCRdb table, and some are missing; sequencing was by immunoSEQ multiplex PCR. The sample has around 200,000 clones; approximately 91% are singletons. Unmatched junction bases numbered 6, after V lost 4 bases and J lost 8 bases. The CDR3 is 15 residues long. CDR1 and CDR2 from the germline V gene are LGHDT and YNNKEL (reference sequence). These data come from a study of T cell responses to AZD1222 COVID-19 vaccine. General study findings and limits: The study reported that nearly half of spike-specific TCRs target unmutated variant regions.

The sample consisted of peripheral blood, taken on day 0 of AZD1222 vaccination. This sequence was found in an adult in good health. This chain joins TRBV3-1 (or the pseudogene TRBV3-2) and TRBJ2-1; TRBD2 matches at 12 bases. The CDR3 nucleotides read TGTGCCAGCAGCCCCGGACTAGCGGGAAGGGATGAGCAGTTCTTC. Translated, it gives CASSPGLAGRDEQFF.